These 2 T cell receptor beta chains were sequenced from one sample in a study of human T cells and chemical hapten exposure (dated by TCRdb to the early 2020s). Library method: RACE. Sequencing instrument: NextSeq 500. TCRdb reanalyzed the raw reads on its own, using fastp at Q25 for trimming and MiXCR for clone calling, and kept in-frame beta chains. Entries are consolidated by CDR3 protein sequence, retaining the most common genes and DNA. The sample table holds about 55,000 distinct CDR3 sequences, of which roughly 10% were seen once. The top ten constitute 9.6% of the sample. Taken with the paper, the label for time point translates to: pre-sensitization, week 0. Read against the paper, the sample's treatment or condition label means: therapeutic diphenylcyclopropenone sensitization with weekly scalp DPC. Unfractionated whole blood was collected in Tempus Blood RNA tubes, and total RNA was extracted from that blood.

The specimen was whole blood, collected in connection with sensitization to the hapten diphenylcyclopropenone (DPC). These receptors were taken from a woman in her 30s with alopecia areata. Some clones in this sample may be carry-over from other donors' samples.

The chain carries TRBV10-3 and TRBJ2-3; D remains unclear. The CDR3 covers 14 residues. Germline V CDR1 and CDR2: ENHRY, SYGVKD. Between the trimmed V and J ends, which lost 7 bases and 0 bases, there was a span of 11 bases. This CDR3 reads CAITRTESTDTQYF. The CDR3 DNA reads TGTGCCATCACCCGAACAGAGAGCACAGATACGCAGTATTTT.

This chain links TRBV7-2 with TRBJ2-1; the D gene is possibly TRBD1 (6 bases). Germline-derived CDR1 and CDR2 are SGHTA and FQGNSA. Trimming left V 5 bases short and J 6 bases short, with 14 bases between. The CDR3 covers 14 residues. CDR3 protein: CASSPARGSNEQFF. In DNA form, the CDR3 reads TGTGCCAGCAGCCCCGCCAGGGGTTCCAATGAGCAGTTCTTC.